One sample yielded the 18 T cell receptor beta chains listed below, sequenced in a study of beta chain features in type 1 diabetes. Findings and limits, study-wide: Type 1 diabetes patients had TCRB CDR3s that were shorter (moderately but significantly so) in all four CD4+ subsets.

Their antigens remain unidentified. Expressed TCRB transcripts got sequenced, as all isolated RNA was reverse transcribed. Assay: immunoSEQ multiplex PCR; the TCRdb copy retains only in-frame clones and omits some. The data contain approximately 170,000 clones, roughly 60% of them singletons. Sequences were obtained from naive CD4+ T cells from blood. These receptors originate from a man aged 30 to 39 with type 1 diabetes.

V usage is TRBV14 and J usage is TRBJ2-7; D not certain. Trimming removed 2 bases at V and 6 bases at J, with 11 bases between. The CDR3 length is 13 residues. The germline CDR1 and CDR2 sequences are SGHDN and FVKESK. The CDR3 loop reads CASSQIAWAEQYF. The CDR3 coding sequence is TGTGCCAGCAGCCAAATCGCTTGGGCCGAGCAGTACTTC.

In this sample, this clone turned up once. This CDR3 reads CASRLGMGTGELFF. The CDR3 DNA sequence: TGTGCCAGCCGGCTAGGGATGGGCACCGGGGAGCTGTTTTTT. The J gene is TRBJ2-2, the V gene TRBV28; D not resolved. V was cut by 8 bases and J by 4 bases, with 14 bases left in between. The CDR3 runs 14 residues. In germline, CDR1 is MDHEN, CDR2 SYDVKM.

V and J are TRBV9 and TRBJ2-5; D unclear. Germline V gene lookup returns CDR1 SGDLS and CDR2 YYNGEE. The V end was cut by 1 base, the J end by 1 base, with 11 bases between. The CDR3 extends over 15 amino acids. For the CDR3, the DNA is TGTGCCAGCAGCGTAAGTGTGGGATCCCAAGAGACCCAGTACTTC. Its translation: CASSVSVGSQETQYF.

J is TRBJ1-2 and V is TRBV29-1; 8 bases align to TRBD1. CDR1 is SQVTM and CDR2 is ANQGSEA in the germline V gene. J gave up 3 bases and V 8 bases, and 11 bases lay outside the gene matches. The CDR3 length is 14 residues. The CDR3 is CSTLRTGSDYGYTF. The CDR3, as DNA: TGCAGCACACTGCGGACAGGGTCAGACTATGGCTACACCTTC.

This clone was seen just once. The chain links TRBV9 to TRBJ2-7; D gene unclear. CDR1 is SGDLS, CDR2 YYNGEE, per germline. The CDR3 is 10 residues long. V lost 5 bases, J lost 4 bases, and 4 bases lay in between. CDR3 sequence: CASRDYEQYF. The DNA for the CDR3 is TGTGCCAGCAGAGATTACGAGCAGTACTTC. Variable domain in full (rest from reference TRBV9 and TRBJ2-7): DSGVTQTPKHLITATGQRVTLRCSPRSGDLSVYWYQQSLDQGLQFLIQYYNGEERAKGNILERFSAQQFPDLHSELNLSSLELGDSALYFCASRDYEQYFGPGTRLTVT.

This chain's CDR3 is CASSISTGELFF. DNA for the CDR3: TGTGCCAGTAGTATCTCCACCGGGGAGCTGTTTTTT. The genes are TRBV19 and TRBJ2-2; D call uncertain. V gave up 3 bases and J gave up 4 bases, with 3 bases separating them. The CDR3 is 12 amino acids. The germline gives CDR1 LNHDA, CDR2 SQIVND (reference sequence).

The chain is built from TRBV4-3 and TRBJ1-3; tentative D call: TRBD1 (6 bases). Trimming cost V 1 base and J 0 bases, with 13 bases left between them. The germline CDR1 and CDR2 sequences are LGHNA and YSLEER. The length of the CDR3 is 17 residues. The CDR3 DNA is TGCGCCAGCAGCCAAGTAGCCCGGACAGCCTCTGGAAACACCATATATTTT. It is translated as CASSQVARTASGNTIYF.

This clone has more than one count but fewer than ten. The CDR3 spells CSVDEGRADTQYF. Here the CDR3 DNA reads TGCAGCGTTGATGAAGGGCGGGCAGATACGCAGTATTTT. This sequence joins TRBV29-1 and TRBJ2-3; D perhaps matches TRBD2 (5 bases). There are 13 residues in the CDR3. The V gene's germline CDR1 is SQVTM and CDR2 ANQGSEA. V lost 3 bases to trimming and J lost 4 bases, with 11 bases between them.

This clone showed up just a few times. This CDR3 reads CASSLGTEAFF. The CDR3 DNA reads as TGCGCCAGCAGCCTCGGCACTGAAGCTTTCTTT. V gene TRBV4-3 combines with J gene TRBJ1-1, with D hard to call. Trimming took off 4 bases at V and 4 bases at J, with 4 bases between the two ends. This CDR3 has 11 residues. Per the germline V gene, CDR1 is LGHNA and CDR2 is YSLEER.

As DNA, the CDR3 is TGCGCCAGCAGCCAGTCTCTACAGGGGATAAGCAAATCCAATCAGCCCCAGCATTTT. The encoded protein is CASSQSLQGISKSNQPQHF. The V and J genes are TRBV4-1 and TRBJ1-5; 7 nucleotides match TRBD1. V lost 3 bases, J lost 3 bases, and 17 bases stayed unmatched. This CDR3 has 19 amino acids. Per the germline V gene, CDR1 is MGHRA and CDR2 is YSYEKL.

This sequence joins TRBV7-2 and TRBJ1-2; 7 bases line up with TRBD1. This CDR3 comprises 14 residues. The germline gives CDR1 SGHTA, CDR2 FQGNSA. J was trimmed by 4 bases and V by 0 bases; bases with no gene match: 2. CDR3 residues: CASSLAGDSYGYTF. The CDR3 nucleotides read TGTGCCAGCAGCTTAGCGGGGGACAGCTATGGCTACACCTTC.

The rearrangement joins TRBV9 to TRBJ2-2; TRBD1 might be the D (7 bases). CDR3 size: 14 residues. V lost 7 bases to trimming and J lost 2 bases, with 12 bases between them. Per the germline V gene, CDR1 is SGDLS and CDR2 is YYNGEE. CDR3 nucleotide sequence: TGTGCCAGCGGCGGGACAGTAAACACCGGGGAGCTGTTTTTT. This codes for CASGGTVNTGELFF.

On this clone itself: Sequence at one end of the junction differs from germline and may be a read error. J is TRBJ2-1 and V is TRBV7-7, with a possible D match to TRBD2 (5 bases). Per germline, CDR1 SSHAT and CDR2 FNYEAQ (reference sequence). There are 12 residues in the CDR3. This chain's CDR3 is CASSSRRGWQFF. The CDR3 DNA sequence: TGTGCTAGCAGCTCACGCCGGGGTTGGCAGTTCTTC.

The chain couples TRBV13 to TRBJ1-1; D is perhaps TRBD1 (5 bases). CDR1 and CDR2 from the germline V gene are PRHDT and FYEKMQ (reference sequence). CDR3 length: 13 amino acids. The ends were cut back, 4 bases at V and 6 bases at J, with 12 bases in the middle. This CDR3 reads CASSSTDYAEAFF. CDR3 sequence (DNA): TGTGCCAGCAGCTCGACAGATTACGCTGAAGCTTTCTTT. The full variable domain, with the rest looked up from reference TRBV13 and TRBJ1-1, is AAGVIQSPRHLIKEKRETATLKCYPIPRHDTVYWYQQGPGQDPQFLISFYEKMQSDKGSIPDRFSAQQFSDYHSELNMSSLELGDSALYFCASSSTDYAEAFFGQGTRLTVV.

The chain is built from TRBV30 and TRBJ2-7; D tentatively reads TRBD1 or TRBD2 (5 bases each). V was shortened by 1 base and J by 5 bases, with 24 bases between the two germline ends. Germline values: CDR1 GTSNPN, CDR2 SVGIG (reference sequence). The CDR3 totals 17 residues. CDR3 DNA: TGTGCCTGGAGTGCCCTCCAGGGTTTGCGGACGACTAACGAGCAGTACTTC. Residues: CAWSALQGLRTTNEQYF.

The chain recombines TRBV30 with TRBJ1-4, with 7 bases that match TRBD1. CDR1 and CDR2 (germline): GTSNPN, SVGIG (reference sequence). The CDR3 is made up of 13 amino acids. V shed 0 bases, J shed 8 bases, and the junction held 3 bases outside the gene matches. The CDR3 nucleotides read TGTGCCTGGAGTGTACAGGACAGGGAAAAACTGTTTTTT. The encoded protein is CAWSVQDREKLFF.

V is TRBV29-1 and J is TRBJ2-3; weak D call: TRBD2 (7 bases). Germline CDR1 reads SQVTM; CDR2 reads ANQGSEA. CDR3 length: 15 amino acids. Trimming left V 7 bases short and J 0 bases short, with 17 bases between. The CDR3 loop reads CSGTDGGGSTDTQYF. CDR3 DNA: TGCAGCGGGACCGATGGCGGGGGCAGCACAGATACGCAGTATTTT.

The gene calls are TRBV29-1 and TRBJ2-1; the D gene could be TRBD1 or TRBD2 (5 bases each). The CDR3 is 12 residues long. The V gene's germline CDR1 is SQVTM and CDR2 ANQGSEA. Trimming shortened V by 6 bases and J by 8 bases, and 14 bases separated the two germline ends. The DNA of the CDR3 is TGCAGCGTCCCGACGCCGGGGCATGAGCAGTTCTTC. This encodes CSVPTPGHEQFF.